A single sample gave rise to the 3 T cell receptor beta chains below, sequenced in a study of spatial heterogeneity in lung cancer. MiXCR, run by TCRdb on the 5' RACE reads, gives a single entry per CDR3 protein. The table has almost 75,000 distinct CDR3 sequences, 13% seen once. Time point here: sample taken at primary tumor resection. Unsorted whole RNA samples from tumor, nontumor lung or frozen PBMC were sequenced. Sample: PBMCs, taken at surgery. These receptor sequences come from a male donor with early-stage non-small cell lung cancer.

The rearrangement uses TRBV6-5 and TRBJ2-5, with D hard to call. The CDR3 is 14 amino acids. V shed 0 bases and J shed 4 bases, with 9 bases lying between them. Per germline, CDR1 MNHEY and CDR2 SVGAGI. The CDR3 protein is CASSYSQVGETQYF. CDR3 bases: TGTGCCAGCAGTTACTCCCAGGTCGGAGAGACCCAGTACTTC.

This clonotype was observed a handful of times. This chain joins TRBV6-2 or TRBV6-3 and TRBJ1-5; D remains ambiguous. V was pared by 0 bases and J by 4 bases, with 16 bases between. The germline V gene has CDR1 MNHEY and CDR2 SVGEGT. The CDR3 length is 17 residues. DNA of the CDR3: TGTGCCAGCAGTTACTCGAAGACATCTCGCGGGAATCAGCCCCAGCATTTT. Its protein is CASSYSKTSRGNQPQHF.

This clonotype has only a few counts. The gene calls are TRBV28 and TRBJ2-3, with 7 bases identical to TRBD2. The ends lost 2 bases at V and 4 bases at J; junction bases unmatched: 9. The CDR3 loop spans 16 amino acids. The germline gives CDR1 MDHEN, CDR2 SYDVKM. CDR3: CASSLDRASGSDTQYF. CDR3 sequence (DNA): TGTGCCAGCAGTTTAGATAGGGCTAGCGGTTCAGATACGCAGTATTTT.